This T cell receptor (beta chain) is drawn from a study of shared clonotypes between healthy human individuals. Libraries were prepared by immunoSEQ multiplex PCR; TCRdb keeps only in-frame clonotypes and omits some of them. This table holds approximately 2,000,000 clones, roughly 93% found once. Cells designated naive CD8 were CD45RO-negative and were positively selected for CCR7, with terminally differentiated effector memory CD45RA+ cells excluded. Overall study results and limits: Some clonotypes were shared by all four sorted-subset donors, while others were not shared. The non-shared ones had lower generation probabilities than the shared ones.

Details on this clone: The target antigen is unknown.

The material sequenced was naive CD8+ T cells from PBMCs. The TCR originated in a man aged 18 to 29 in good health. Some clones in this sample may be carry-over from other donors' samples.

The CDR3 loop is CASSLMGNAYEQYF. CDR3 in DNA: TGTGCCAGCAGTTTGATGGGCAACGCCTACGAGCAGTACTTC. The V call is TRBV27, the J call TRBJ2-7; D gene ambiguous. The V gene's germline CDR1 is MNHEY and CDR2 SMNVEV (reference sequence). The V and J ends lost 3 bases and 2 bases respectively, with 11 bases between them. The CDR3 loop spans 14 amino acids.